This TCR beta chain came from a study of blood T cell repertoires in COVID-19. Study background: From T cells, B-cell-depleted T cells, or PBMCs came the material, which was cDNA or gDNA.

Trimming took off 0 bases at V and 5 bases at J, with 11 bases between the two ends. This CDR3 contains 14 residues. Germline V gene data show CDR1 as SGHRS and CDR2 as YFSETQ. The table came from immunoSEQ multiplex PCR; TCRdb's copy has only in-frame clones and leaves some out. The table records about 160,000 clones, 81% of them present only once. Participants spanned ages roughly 18 to 90 years and resided in about 25 US areas. Participant-reported clinical history was the basis for cohort assignment. This sequence originates from a woman between 40 and 50 years old with acute COVID-19. Sequencing input: PBMCs or T cells enriched from blood (not recorded which). The chain combines TRBV5-1 with TRBJ2-5, with unresolved D. CDR3 sequence reads: CASSLGHIRETQYF. For the CDR3, the DNA is TGCGCCAGCAGCTTGGGTCACATCAGGGAGACCCAGTACTTC.